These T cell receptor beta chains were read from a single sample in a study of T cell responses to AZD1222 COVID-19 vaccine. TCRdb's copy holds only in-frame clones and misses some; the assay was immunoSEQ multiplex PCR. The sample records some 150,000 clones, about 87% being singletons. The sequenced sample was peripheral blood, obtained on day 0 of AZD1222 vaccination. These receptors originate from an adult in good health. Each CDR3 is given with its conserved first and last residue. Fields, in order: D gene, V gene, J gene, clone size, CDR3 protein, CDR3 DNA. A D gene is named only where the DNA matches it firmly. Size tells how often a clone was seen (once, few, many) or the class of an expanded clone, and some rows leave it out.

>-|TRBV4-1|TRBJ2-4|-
CASSQDELLAKNIQYF
TGCGCCAGCAGCCAAGATGAGCTTCTAGCCAAAAACATTCAGTACTTC
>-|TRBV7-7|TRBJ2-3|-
CASSSYPGDTQYF
TGTGCCAGCAGTTCCTACCCAGGGGATACGCAGTATTTT
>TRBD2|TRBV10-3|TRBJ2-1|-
CAIRISGGHNEQFF
TGTGCCATCAGAATTAGCGGGGGGCACAATGAGCAGTTCTTC
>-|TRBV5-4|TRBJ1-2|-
CASGRILDSYGYTF
TGTGCCAGCGGCCGCATTTTAGATTCCTATGGCTACACCTTC
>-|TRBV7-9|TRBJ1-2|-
CASSFRQGNYGYTF
TGTGCCAGCAGCTTTCGGCAGGGGAACTATGGCTACACCTTC
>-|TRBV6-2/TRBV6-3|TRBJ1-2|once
CASSRDSTNYGYTF
TGTGCCAGCAGCAGAGACAGCACTAACTATGGCTACACCTTC
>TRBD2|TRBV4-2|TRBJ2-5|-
CASSQNPAGGLQETQYF
TGTGCCAGCAGCCAAAATCCCGCGGGGGGCCTCCAAGAGACCCAGTACTTC
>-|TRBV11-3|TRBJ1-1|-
CASSLGGRTPHVAFF
TGTGCCAGCAGCTTAGGGGGTCGTACCCCACATGTAGCTTTCTTT
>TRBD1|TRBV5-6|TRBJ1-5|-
CASSPKGTGRSNQPQHF
TGTGCCAGCAGCCCTAAAGGGACAGGGAGAAGCAATCAGCCCCAGCATTTT
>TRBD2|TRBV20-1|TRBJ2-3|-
CSASRLAGDSTDTQYF
TGCAGTGCTAGTAGACTAGCGGGGGATAGCACAGATACGCAGTATTTT
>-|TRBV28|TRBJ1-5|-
CASSSAASNQPQHF
TGTGCCAGCAGTTCCGCCGCTTCCAATCAGCCCCAGCATTTT
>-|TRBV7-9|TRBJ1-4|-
CASSLQGSNEKLFF
TGTGCCAGCAGCTTACAGGGAAGTAATGAAAAACTGTTTTTT
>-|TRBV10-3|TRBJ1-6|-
CAITWDKADSPLHF
TGTGCCATCACCTGGGACAAGGCAGATTCACCCCTCCACTTT
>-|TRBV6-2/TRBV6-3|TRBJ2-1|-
CASSWPWGSYNEQFF
TGTGCCAGCAGCTGGCCTTGGGGATCCTACAATGAGCAGTTCTTC
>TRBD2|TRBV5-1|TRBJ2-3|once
CASSLGLADSTDTQYF
TGCGCCAGCAGCTTAGGACTAGCGGACAGCACAGATACGCAGTATTTT
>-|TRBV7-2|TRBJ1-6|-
CASSLLVNDSPLHF
TGTGCCAGCAGCTTACTGGTAAACGATTCACCCCTCCACTTT
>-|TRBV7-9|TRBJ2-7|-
CASSPRTGSYEQYF
TGTGCCAGCAGCCCGAGGACCGGCTCCTACGAGCAGTACTTC
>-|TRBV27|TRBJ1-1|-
CASSPSGTGAFF
TGTGCCAGCAGTCCTTCGGGAACGGGGGCTTTCTTT
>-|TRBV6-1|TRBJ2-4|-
CASSESPAQGTPSVAKNIQYF
TGTGCCAGCAGTGAAAGTCCCGCGCAGGGGACCCCTTCTGTGGCCAAAAACATTCAGTACTTC
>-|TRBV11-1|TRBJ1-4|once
CASSLGITNEKLFF
TGTGCCAGCAGCTTGGGGATAACTAATGAAAAACTGTTTTTT
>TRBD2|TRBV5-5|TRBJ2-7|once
CASSLDPAGRYEQYF
TGTGCCAGCAGCTTGGATCCAGCGGGGCGGTACGAGCAGTACTTC
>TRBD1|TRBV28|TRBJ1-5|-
CASSLRSGGGNQPQHF
TGTGCCAGCAGTTTACGTTCAGGGGGCGGCAATCAGCCCCAGCATTTT
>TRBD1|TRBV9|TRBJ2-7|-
CASSPGQGTSYEQYF
TGTGCCAGCAGCCCTGGACAGGGGACCTCCTACGAGCAGTACTTC
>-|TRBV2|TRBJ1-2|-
CASKVRGMVYGYTF
TGTGCCAGCAAAGTTAGGGGGATGGTCTATGGCTACACCTTC
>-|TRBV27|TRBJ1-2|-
CASSPGQNFYGYTF
TGTGCCAGCAGTCCCGGACAGAACTTCTATGGCTACACCTTC
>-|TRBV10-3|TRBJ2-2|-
CAIKGGNTGELFF
TGTGCCATCAAGGGGGGGAACACCGGGGAGCTGTTTTTT
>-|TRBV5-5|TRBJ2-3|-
CASSRGPSGSTDTQYF
TGTGCCAGCAGCCGGGGGCCCAGCGGTAGCACAGATACGCAGTATTTT
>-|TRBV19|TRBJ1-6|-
CATTEGSYNSPLHF
TGTGCCACGACGGAGGGGTCCTATAATTCACCCCTCCACTTT
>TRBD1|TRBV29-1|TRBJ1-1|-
CSTRQGAGWTEAFF
TGCAGCACTCGACAGGGGGCGGGATGGACTGAAGCTTTCTTT
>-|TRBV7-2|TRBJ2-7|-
CASSPGPGATYEQYF
TGTGCCAGCAGCCCCGGGCCCGGGGCCACCTACGAGCAGTACTTC
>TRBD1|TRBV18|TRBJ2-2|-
CASSPKRQGWTGELFF
TGTGCCAGCTCACCAAAGAGACAGGGTTGGACCGGGGAGCTGTTTTTT
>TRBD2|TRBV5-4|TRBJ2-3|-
CASSLQAGGPTDTQYF
TGTGCCAGCAGCTTGCAGGCGGGGGGGCCCACAGATACGCAGTATTTT
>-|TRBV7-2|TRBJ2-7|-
CASSLAGSSYEQYF
TGTGCCAGCAGCTTAGCTGGCAGCTCCTACGAGCAGTACTTC
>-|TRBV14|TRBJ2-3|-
CASSQVGSGTDTQYF
TGTGCCAGCAGCCAAGTGGGGTCCGGCACAGATACGCAGTATTTT
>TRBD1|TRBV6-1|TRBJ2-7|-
CASSEAGTGVPLEQYF
TGTGCCAGCAGTGAAGCTGGGACAGGGGTACCTCTCGAGCAGTACTTC
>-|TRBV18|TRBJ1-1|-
CASSAEGGRTEAFF
TGTGCCAGCTCTGCGGAGGGAGGGAGAACTGAAGCTTTCTTT
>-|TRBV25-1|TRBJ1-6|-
CASKGGGFLHF
TGTGCCAGCAAGGGGGGTGGATTTCTCCACTTT
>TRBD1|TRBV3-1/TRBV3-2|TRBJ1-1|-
CASSPGQGAGREAFF
TGTGCCAGCAGCCCCGGACAGGGGGCCGGTAGGGAAGCTTTCTTT
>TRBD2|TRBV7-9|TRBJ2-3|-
CASSIAGGLEDTQYF
TGTGCCAGCAGTATAGCGGGGGGGCTGGAAGATACGCAGTATTTT
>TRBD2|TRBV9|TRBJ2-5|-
CASSSGLAGETQYF
TGTGCCAGCAGCTCGGGACTAGCGGGGGAGACCCAGTACTTC
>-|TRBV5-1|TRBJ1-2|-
CASRTGTDYPYGYTF
TGCGCCAGCCGCACCGGGACGGATTACCCCTATGGCTACACCTTC
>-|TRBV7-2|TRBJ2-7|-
CASSLLYEQYF
TGTGCCAGCAGCTTACTGTACGAGCAGTACTTC
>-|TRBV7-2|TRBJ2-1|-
CASSKGGEQFF
TGTGCCAGCAGCAAAGGGGGGGAGCAGTTCTTC
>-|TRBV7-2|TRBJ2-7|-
CASSFYDIRYEQYF
TGTGCCAGCAGCTTTTATGACATTCGTTACGAGCAGTACTTC
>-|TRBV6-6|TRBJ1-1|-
CASSYRQSNTEAFF
TGTGCCAGCAGTTATCGACAATCGAACACTGAAGCTTTCTTT